Listed below are T cell receptor beta chains from one sample, sequenced in a study of cytomegalovirus exposure and HLA in healthy donors. The method was immunoSEQ multiplex PCR; TCRdb's version includes in-frame clones alone and lacks a portion of them. The data show around 130,000 clones, with 81% seen just once and 0.7% held by the top ten. Material for sequencing was PBMCs. Receptors were obtained from a man younger than 30 in good health and CMV-seronegative. Both conserved end residues are part of each CDR3. D genes are given only for firm matches. Expanded clones are given a class, and other clones once, few, many or no size at all.

j_call d_call v_call clone_size cdr3_nt cdr3_aa
TRBJ1-2 . TRBV25-1 . TGTGCCAGCAGTGAATCACGGGTCTACACCTTC CASSESRVYTF
TRBJ2-2 . TRBV9 . TGTGCCAGCAGCGTAGATAGTTGGTCCGGGGAGCTGTTTTTT CASSVDSWSGELFF
TRBJ2-3 . TRBV5-4 . TGTGCCAGCAGCCCAAGGGGGTCTAGCACAGATACGCAGTATTTT CASSPRGSSTDTQYF
TRBJ2-5 TRBD1 TRBV30 . TGTGCCTGCTCCCGGGGCCAGACAGGGGGCGGGGAGACCCAGTACTTC CACSRGQTGGGETQYF
TRBJ2-1 . TRBV11-3 . TGTGCCAGCAGCTCTCCCGGTGGTGAGCAGTTCTTC CASSSPGGEQFF
TRBJ1-4 TRBD1 TRBV6-5 . TGTGCCGCCAGACAGGGTTCCGGTGAAAAACTGTTTTTT CAARQGSGEKLFF
TRBJ2-3 . TRBV5-4 . TGTGCCAGCATACTTGCGGGGGCGAGAGATACGCAGTATTTT CASILAGARDTQYF
TRBJ1-2 TRBD1 TRBV27 . TGTGCCAGCCGCGGGACAGGGGAGAACTATGGCTACACCTTC CASRGTGENYGYTF
TRBJ1-5 . TRBV30 . TGTGCCTGGAGTAGCGGTCAGCCCCAGCATTTT CAWSSGQPQHF
TRBJ2-3 . TRBV4-3 . TGCGCCAGCAGCCAAGGCGTCGGGGGCACAGATACGCAGTATTTT CASSQGVGGTDTQYF
TRBJ2-5 TRBD1 TRBV29-1 . TGCAGCGTTGAAGAGACAGGGGTTGGGGAGACCCAGTACTTC CSVEETGVGETQYF
TRBJ2-3 . TRBV5-4 few TGTGCCACCTCTGAGGGACTGAGAGACGATACGCAGTATTTT CATSEGLRDDTQYF
TRBJ2-7 . TRBV27 . TGTGCCAGCAGTTCCCCGAGACGGGGCTACGAGCAGTACTTC CASSSPRRGYEQYF
TRBJ1-1 . TRBV27 . TGTGCCAGCAGTACAGGGTTTCAGGGCACTGAAGCTTTCTTT CASSTGFQGTEAFF
TRBJ2-5 TRBD2 TRBV7-2 once TGTGCCAGCAGCTTGCCTAGCGGGGGGACGGAGACCCAGTACTTC CASSLPSGGTETQYF
TRBJ2-2 . TRBV27 . TGTGCCGCCTTAGGGGGTAACACCGGGGAGCTGTTTTTT CAALGGNTGELFF
TRBJ2-2 . TRBV28 . TGTGCCAGCAAATCAGGGAAGGTCGGGGAGCTGTTTTTT CASKSGKVGELFF
TRBJ2-7 . TRBV7-9 . TGTGCCAGCAGCTTCCCGGGACACTACTACGAGCAGTACTTC CASSFPGHYYEQYF
TRBJ1-2 TRBD1 TRBV9 . TGTGCCAGCAGCGTATCCACCAAGCGGCAGGGGGAGCCTGCTAACTATGGCTACACCTTC CASSVSTKRQGEPANYGYTF
TRBJ2-2 . TRBV9 . TGTGCCAGCAGCGTAGCTGAAGGGAGGTCCGGGGAGCTGTTTTTT CASSVAEGRSGELFF
TRBJ1-4 TRBD1 TRBV4-3 . TGCGCCAGCAGCCAAGAAACAGGGGGGTATGAAAAACTGTTTTTT CASSQETGGYEKLFF
TRBJ2-7 . TRBV7-9 . TGTGCCAGCAGCTTTGTTCAGGCCCCCTACGAGCAGTACTTC CASSFVQAPYEQYF
TRBJ1-1 . TRBV7-9 . TGTGCCAGCGGGGGCAACACTGAAGCTTTCTTT CASGGNTEAFF
TRBJ1-2 . TRBV29-1 . TGCAGCGTTGGGGCAGGGTTCGATGGCTACACCTTC CSVGAGFDGYTF
TRBJ2-7 TRBD1 TRBV30 . TGTGCCTGGAGTCGGGACAGGGGCGGAGAGCAGTACTTC CAWSRDRGGEQYF
TRBJ2-7 . TRBV6-1 . TGTGCCAGCAGTGAATGGTTTCGTTCGGGGGGCCGCGACGAGCAGTACTTC CASSEWFRSGGRDEQYF
TRBJ2-7 TRBD1 TRBV11-3 . TGTGCCAGCAGCCTAGGGGGACAGACTTACGAGCAGTACTTC CASSLGGQTYEQYF